A single sample gave rise to the 17 T cell receptor beta chains below, sequenced in a study of shared clonotypes between healthy human individuals. Clones were read by immunoSEQ multiplex PCR, and TCRdb kept only the in-frame ones, dropping some. The sample yields about 320,000 clones, roughly 84% seen once. Material: memory CD8+ T cells sorted from blood. Sample subset: CD45RO+ cells pooled with CCR7-negative TemRA cells. These receptors were collected from a man aged 18 to 30 in good health.

The chain combines TRBV30 with TRBJ2-4, with D possibly matching TRBD1 (6 bases). This CDR3 is built from 12 residues. The germline V gene has CDR1 GTSNPN and CDR2 SVGIG (reference sequence). The ends were cut back, 8 bases at V and 0 bases at J, with 8 bases in the middle. The CDR3 spells CAGRGAKNIQYF. The CDR3 DNA reads as TGTGCCGGCAGGGGAGCCAAAAACATTCAGTACTTC.

V gene TRBV4-3 combines with J gene TRBJ2-2, with 9 bases fitting TRBD1. The V and J ends lost 3 bases and 9 bases, in that order; junction bases with no gene match: 11. The germline V gene has CDR1 LGHNA and CDR2 YSLEER. The CDR3 totals 16 residues. The CDR3 DNA follows: TGCGCCAGCAGCCACGCCGGGACAGGGATAGCCAGGGAGCTGTTTTTT. Protein sequence: CASSHAGTGIARELFF.

The gene calls are TRBV27 and TRBJ2-3, with 12 bases aligning to TRBD1. V shed 7 bases, J shed 10 bases, and the junction held 12 bases outside the gene matches. Germline V CDR1 and CDR2: MNHEY, SMNVEV (reference sequence). This CDR3 is 15 amino acids long. The chain's CDR3 is CASTPWGTGGLSQYF. In DNA form, the CDR3 reads TGTGCCAGCACTCCCTGGGGGACAGGGGGCTTGTCGCAGTATTTT.

The rearrangement joins TRBV6-1 to TRBJ2-7; either TRBD1 or TRBD2 may fit D (6 bases each). Deletions cut 2 bases from V and 0 bases from J, with 11 bases between. This CDR3 region has 15 residues. Germline V lookup: CDR1 MNHNS, CDR2 SASEGT. The CDR3 reads CASSEWGASSYEQYF. The CDR3 nucleotides read TGTGCCAGCAGTGAATGGGGGGCCAGCTCCTACGAGCAGTACTTC.

The CDR3 nucleotides are TGTGCCAGCAGCTTAGATCCGCGGCAGTACTTC. Translating gives CASSLDPRQYF. The V and J genes are TRBV11-2 and TRBJ2-7; D gene uncertain. This CDR3 has 11 residues. Germline CDR1 and CDR2: SGHAT and FQNNGV. Trimming shortened V by 0 bases and J by 9 bases, and 6 bases separated the two germline ends.

This sequence joins TRBV5-4 and TRBJ2-5; 10 bases line up with TRBD1. With 6 bases clipped from V and 5 bases from J, the junction kept 10 bases outside the gene matches. This CDR3 spans 15 amino acids. CDR1 and CDR2 from the germline V gene are SGHNT and YYREEE (reference sequence). Written as DNA, the CDR3 is TGTGCCAGCAACCTGAGACAGGGGGCGCCGGAGACCCAGTACTTC. Amino acid sequence: CASNLRQGAPETQYF.

This rearrangement joins TRBV30 to TRBJ2-3, with TRBD2 matching over 11 bases. Germline CDR1 is GTSNPN and CDR2 is SVGIG (reference sequence). V trimming: 4 bases; J trimming: 2 bases; junction bases outside the gene matches: 5. This CDR3 spans 15 amino acids. CDR3 amino acids: CAWNLAGGLTDTQYF. In nucleotides, the CDR3 is TGTGCCTGGAATCTAGCGGGGGGTCTCACAGATACGCAGTATTTT.

The rearrangement links TRBV30 to TRBJ1-1; D perhaps matches TRBD1 (5 bases). This CDR3 is built from 14 residues. Trimming left V 8 bases short and J 7 bases short, with 23 bases between. Germline assignment: CDR1 GTSNPN and CDR2 SVGIG (reference sequence). The CDR3 spells CAGAKEQGRIEAFF. CDR3 nucleotide sequence: TGTGCCGGCGCAAAAGAGCAGGGAAGGATTGAAGCTTTCTTT.

This clone was recorded once. The V and J genes are TRBV7-9 and TRBJ1-5; a possible D gene is TRBD1 (5 bases). The CDR3 has 15 residues. V was shortened by 5 bases and J by 7 bases, with 18 bases between the two germline ends. Germline CDR1 reads SEHNR; CDR2 reads FQNEAQ (reference sequence). CDR3 sequence: CASSPGLGGLQPQHF. In DNA, the CDR3 is TGTGCCAGCAGCCCAGGGCTGGGTGGTCTACAGCCCCAGCATTTT.

The V and J genes are TRBV27 and TRBJ2-7; no clear D. The germline CDR1 and CDR2 sequences are MNHEY and SMNVEV (reference sequence). Between the trimmed V and J ends, which lost 3 bases and 1 base, there was a span of 7 bases. The CDR3 has 13 amino acids. The CDR3 is CASSFTVSYEQYF. In DNA, the CDR3 is TGTGCCAGCAGTTTCACAGTTTCCTACGAGCAGTACTTC.

This chain links TRBV5-4 with TRBJ2-7; 8 nucleotides align to TRBD2. The V gene end was trimmed by 4 bases and the J gene end by 3 bases; junction bases not matched to a gene: 9. This CDR3 has 15 residues. CDR1 and CDR2 from the germline V gene are SGHNT and YYREEE (reference sequence). CDR3 DNA sequence: TGTGCCAGCAGCCGGGAGGGGGACTACCTCTACGAGCAGTACTTC. It translates to CASSREGDYLYEQYF.

The chain joins TRBV5-1 to TRBJ1-6; TRBD1 agrees at 8 bases. Germline loops: CDR1 SGHRS, CDR2 YFSETQ. The V gene end was trimmed by 4 bases and the J gene end by 7 bases; junction bases not matched to a gene: 7. This CDR3 has 15 residues. The CDR3 loop is CASSARQGKNSPLHF. In nucleotides, the CDR3 is TGCGCCAGCAGCGCTCGACAGGGGAAAAATTCACCCCTCCACTTT.

The gene calls are TRBV19 and TRBJ2-7; no clear D. The CDR3 has 14 amino acids. The V end lost 5 bases, the J end lost 0 bases, and 11 bases lay between the germline ends. The germline V gene has CDR1 LNHDA and CDR2 SQIVND (reference sequence). Here the CDR3 DNA reads TGTGCCAGTAGTCCGGACCCGGCCTCCTACGAGCAGTACTTC. Protein sequence: CASSPDPASYEQYF.

The chain has TRBV13 and TRBJ1-1; D possibly corresponds to TRBD1 (6 bases). The CDR3 length is 14 residues. Germline values: CDR1 PRHDT, CDR2 FYEKMQ (reference sequence). With 7 bases removed from V and 4 bases from J, the gap between germline ends came to 16 bases. The CDR3 loop reads CASTVNRVSTEAFF. In DNA form, the CDR3 reads TGTGCCAGCACCGTAAACAGGGTGAGCACTGAAGCTTTCTTT.

This sequence joins TRBV6-5 and TRBJ2-7; D gene uncertain. Germline V CDR1 and CDR2: MNHEY, SVGAGI. CDR3 length equals 13 residues. Trimming took off 5 bases at V and 3 bases at J, with 11 bases between the two ends. DNA for the CDR3: TGTGCCAGCAGTCAAGGGTTGGGCTACGAGCAGTACTTC. Its protein product is CASSQGLGYEQYF.

The V and J genes are TRBV4-2 and TRBJ2-3, with 12 bases matching TRBD2. The V and J ends lost 0 bases and 5 bases, in that order; junction bases with no gene match: 3. This CDR3 contains 16 residues. Germline CDR1 reads LGHNA; CDR2 reads YNFKEQ. The CDR3 protein is CASSQDLAGGKDTQYF. The DNA for the CDR3 is TGTGCCAGCAGCCAAGACCTAGCGGGGGGGAAAGATACGCAGTATTTT.

V and J are TRBV18 and TRBJ2-7, with D perhaps assigned TRBD1 or TRBD2 (5 bases each). The ends were cut back, 0 bases at V and 7 bases at J, with 19 bases in the middle. Germline CDR1 reads KGHSH; CDR2 reads LQKENI. The CDR3 has 16 amino acids. CDR3 nucleotides: TGTGCCAGCTCACCACCTGGGACGGATCTACGTGAGGAGCAGTACTTC. Amino acid sequence: CASSPPGTDLREEQYF.